These 2 T cell receptor beta chains originate from one sample sequenced in a study of metastatic and nonmetastatic thyroid tumors. TCRdb re-called clones from the PCR reads using MiXCR. The sample holds roughly 34,000 clones, 15% seen once. Thyroid surgery had not been preceded by any treatment in any patient. Sequencing was performed on blood. These receptors were obtained from a male donor with papillary thyroid cancer or a benign thyroid nodule (not recorded which). Some clones in this sample may be carry-over from other donors' samples.

This clone has just a few counts. The chain is built from TRBV20-1 and TRBJ2-3; D possibly corresponds to TRBD2 (6 bases). Per germline, CDR1 DFQATT and CDR2 SNEGSKA (reference sequence). The CDR3 has 18 residues. Trimming removed 5 bases from V and 2 bases from J, with 26 bases in between. The CDR3 here is CSASTLNEPGLHTDTQYF. The CDR3 DNA follows: TGCAGTGCTTCGACTCTAAACGAACCGGGACTGCACACAGATACGCAGTATTTT.

This clone came up many times. DNA of the CDR3: TGTGCCAGCAGTAAGGGACAGGGGGCGGATGGCTACACCTTC. It translates to CASSKGQGADGYTF. This chain uses TRBV6-1 with TRBJ1-2; 12 nucleotides match TRBD1. The trim removed 5 bases at V and 6 bases at J, leaving 4 bases unmatched. The CDR3 loop spans 14 amino acids. CDR1 is MNHNS and CDR2 is SASEGT in the germline V gene.